The source of this T cell receptor (beta chain) is a study of T-cell memory formation after mild COVID-19. Looking at the study overall: Largely, TCR clusters stayed within a single donor.

5'RACE with constant-segment primers yielded barcoded, UMI-tagged TCR alpha and TCR beta cDNA libraries. TCRdb independently ran MiXCR on the 5' RACE reads; one entry per CDR3 protein. This sample has 500,000 to 650,000 distinct CDR3 sequences, with less than 25% found just once. A word on this clonotype: The antigen remains unidentified.

V lost 2 bases and J 2 bases, leaving 6 bases between the germline ends. The CDR3 consists of 13 residues. CDR1 is SGHDT, CDR2 YYEEEE, per germline. Regarding the study as a whole: Contracting clones from day 15 to 85 showed balanced CD4/CD8; later expanders favored CD4+. Most CD4+ clones that shrank were in CM and EM, while CD8+ ones turned up in EMRA.

J is TRBJ2-3 and V is TRBV5-6, with D uncertain. The TCR sequence derives from an adult woman who had mild COVID-19 (a few samples of this study predate the infection). Cell type and time point are not known. The sample comprised PBMCs or a T cell subset sorted from them (not recorded which). CDR3 sequence reads: CASSFRFTDTQYF. The DNA of the CDR3 is TGTGCCAGCAGCTTCCGATTCACAGATACGCAGTATTTT.